This TCR beta chain was captured in a study of OX40 agonist ivuxolimab in advanced cancers. Study in general: Mean age roughly 65 years, range about 23 to 80; about 81% male. Prior therapy, whether anti-PD-1, anti-PD-L1 or anti-CTLA-4, was allowed, and approximately 40% had some.

This CDR3 is 15 amino acids long. The germline CDR1 and CDR2 sequences are LNHDA and SQIVND (reference sequence). Unmatched junction bases numbered 9, after V lost 3 bases and J lost 8 bases. TCRdb's table, derived via immunoSEQ multiplex PCR, lists solely in-frame clones and lacks some. The profile shows fewer than 85,000 clones, 85% to 90% of them singletons. This clonotype was obtained from an adult with an advanced solid tumor such as melanoma, head and neck, liver or kidney cancer. This sequence joins TRBV19 and TRBJ1-2; the match to TRBD1 covers 10 bases. The material was CD4+ or CD8+ T cells sorted from blood, obtained in a trial of the OX40 agonist ivuxolimab. As DNA, the CDR3 is TGTGCCAGTAGTATGTATGACAGGGGGCAGGAGGGCTACACCTTC. As protein: CASSMYDRGQEGYTF.